The 30 T cell receptor beta chains in this list originate from one sample, sequenced in a study of blood T cell repertoires in COVID-19. TCRdb's copy holds only in-frame clones and misses some; the assay was immunoSEQ multiplex PCR. This table holds approximately 34,000 clones, roughly 78% found once. The sample comprised peripheral blood. Receptor source: a woman in her 70s with acute or convalescent COVID-19.

V and J are TRBV6-1 and TRBJ1-1; D remains ambiguous. Germline CDR1 is MNHNS and CDR2 is SASEGT. CDR3 length: 12 amino acids. V lost 3 bases and J 8 bases, leaving 10 bases between the germline ends. The DNA for the CDR3 is TGTGCCAGCAGTGATCACGGGATAGAAGCTTTCTTT. It specifies CASSDHGIEAFF.

This clone was counted a few times. The chain links TRBV5-6 to TRBJ2-7; TRBD2 agrees at 9 bases. Per the germline V gene, CDR1 is SGHDT and CDR2 is YYEEEE. The CDR3 runs 12 residues. V dropped 1 base and J dropped 9; count of bases not matched to a gene: 2. Written as DNA, the CDR3 is TGTGCCAGCAGCTTGCCTAGCGGGGCGCAGTACTTC. It translates to CASSLPSGAQYF.

The J gene is TRBJ2-7, the V gene TRBV7-2; D remains ambiguous. The CDR3 totals 14 residues. V lost 5 bases and J 2 bases, leaving 13 bases between the germline ends. Germline V gives CDR1 SGHTA, CDR2 FQGNSA. CDR3 residues: CASSPSRDAYEQYF. CDR3 bases: TGTGCCAGCAGCCCCTCTAGAGACGCCTACGAGCAGTACTTC.

The V call is TRBV7-9, the J call TRBJ1-4; 8 nucleotides match TRBD1. Germline loops: CDR1 SEHNR, CDR2 FQNEAQ (reference sequence). The CDR3 length is 14 residues. V dropped 4 bases and J dropped 7; count of bases not matched to a gene: 5. CDR3 protein: CASSSGQAVEKLFF. The CDR3 DNA reads TGTGCCAGCAGCTCGGGACAGGCGGTTGAAAAACTGTTTTTT.

Turning to this clone: The sample has other DNA sequences that encode this CDR3 too. The CDR3 sequence is CASSLGGDRTDTQYF. The CDR3 DNA follows: TGCGCCAGCAGCTTGGGCGGGGATCGCACAGATACGCAGTATTTT. This sequence joins TRBV5-1 and TRBJ2-3; TRBD2 might be the D (6 bases). The CDR3 consists of 15 residues. The germline gives CDR1 SGHRS, CDR2 YFSETQ. Trimming stripped 0 bases from V and 1 base from J, with 9 bases between.

V is TRBV27 and J is TRBJ1-5; tentative D call: TRBD1 (5 bases). The germline gives CDR1 MNHEY, CDR2 SMNVEV (reference sequence). V gave up 2 bases and J gave up 5 bases, with 10 bases separating them. This CDR3 has 14 amino acids. The CDR3 nucleotides are TGTGCCAGCAGTTTAAGGCAGGGTGATCAGCCCCAGCATTTT. The encoded protein is CASSLRQGDQPQHF.

The chain employs TRBV3-1 (or the pseudogene TRBV3-2) and TRBJ2-1, with 9 bases that match TRBD2. The V gene's germline CDR1 is LGHDT and CDR2 YNNKEL (reference sequence). The trim removed 1 base at V and 1 base at J, leaving 17 bases unmatched. This CDR3 region has 21 residues. This chain's CDR3 is CASSQGVSSGNPRGSYNEQFF. CDR3 bases: TGTGCCAGCAGCCAAGGCGTTTCTAGCGGGAACCCCCGCGGTTCCTACAATGAGCAGTTCTTC.

The chain has TRBV10-3 and TRBJ1-2, with 8 nucleotides matching TRBD1. The V gene end was trimmed by 0 bases and the J gene end by 1 base; junction bases not matched to a gene: 10. Germline V gene data show CDR1 as ENHRY and CDR2 as SYGVKD. CDR3 length equals 18 residues. The CDR3 loop reads CAISESGDRGLSNYGYTF. CDR3 DNA: TGTGCCATCAGTGAGTCAGGAGACAGGGGATTGAGTAACTATGGCTACACCTTC.

The chain combines TRBV6-2 or TRBV6-3 with TRBJ2-5, with 7 bases that match TRBD2. The CDR3 has 19 residues. The germline CDR1 and CDR2 sequences are MNHEY and SVGEGT. V was clipped by 1 base and J by 2 bases; unmatched bases: 16. The CDR3 spells CASSYLNGRPDRQQETQYF. In DNA, the CDR3 is TGTGCCAGCAGTTACTTAAACGGGAGGCCCGATAGGCAGCAAGAGACCCAGTACTTC.

The chain carries TRBV3-1 (or the pseudogene TRBV3-2) and TRBJ1-6; weak D call: TRBD1 (6 bases). V lost 1 base to trimming and J lost 5 bases, with 9 bases between them. The CDR3 sequence is 15 residues long. CDR1 and CDR2 (germline): LGHDT, YNNKEL (reference sequence). CDR3 sequence: CASSQVQGHNSPLHF. CDR3 DNA sequence: TGTGCCAGCAGCCAAGTTCAGGGGCATAATTCACCCCTCCACTTT.

The rearrangement links TRBV2 to TRBJ2-1, with D unclear. V lost 5 bases and J lost 8, with 22 bases in between. Germline loops: CDR1 SNHLY, CDR2 FYNNEI. The CDR3 sequence is 16 residues long. The CDR3 is CASSSNRPFARHEQFF. CDR3 sequence (DNA): TGTGCCAGCAGTTCAAACAGACCCTTCGCCAGGCATGAGCAGTTCTTC. The full variable domain, its missing parts supplied by reference TRBV2 and TRBJ2-1, is EPEVTQTPSHQVTQMGQEVILRCVPISNHLYFYWYRQILGQKVEFLVSFYNNEISEKSEIFDDQFSVERPDGSNFTLKIRSTKLEDSAMYFCASSSNRPFARHEQFFGPGTRLTVL.

The chain combines TRBV9 with TRBJ2-5, with D tentatively TRBD2 (6 bases). V was shortened by 5 bases and J by 3 bases, with 11 bases between the two germline ends. From germline, CDR1 is SGDLS and CDR2 YYNGEE. The CDR3 has 13 amino acids. The CDR3 region is CASSVGGEETQYF. CDR3 nucleotide sequence: TGTGCCAGCAGTGTGGGCGGGGAAGAGACCCAGTACTTC.

The chain employs TRBV28 and TRBJ2-4; a weak D match, TRBD1 (6 bases). The germline V and J ends were trimmed by 6 bases and 0 bases, with 6 bases remaining between them. Looked up from germline, CDR1 is MDHEN and CDR2 is SYDVKM. The CDR3 contains 13 residues. CDR3 bases: TGTGCCAGCAGGGACAGAGCCAAAAACATTCAGTACTTC. It translates to CASRDRAKNIQYF.

The V call is TRBV5-5, the J call TRBJ1-4; 8 bases agree with TRBD1. Germline CDR1 and CDR2: SGHKS and YYEKEE (reference sequence). CDR3 length: 15 amino acids. With V trimmed by 2 bases and J by 4 bases, 4 bases remained unmatched. The CDR3 loop reads CASSFRTGNNEKLFF. The CDR3 coding sequence is TGTGCCAGCAGCTTCCGGACAGGGAATAATGAAAAACTGTTTTTT.

The rearrangement joins TRBV5-1 to TRBJ2-5, with D perhaps TRBD2 (5 bases). Germline assignment: CDR1 SGHRS and CDR2 YFSETQ. The CDR3 contains 14 residues. The ends were cut back, 4 bases at V and 5 bases at J, with 15 bases in the middle. The CDR3 loop is CASSRGFESETQYF. In DNA form, the CDR3 reads TGCGCCAGCAGCAGAGGGTTTGAATCCGAGACCCAGTACTTC.

Only one count was recorded for this clone. J is TRBJ2-5 and V is TRBV10-3, with 13 bases lining up with TRBD2. The CDR3 runs to 13 residues. The junction had 3 bases not matched to a gene; V was cut back by 9 bases and J by 5 bases. The V gene's germline CDR1 is ENHRY and CDR2 SYGVKD. CDR3 sequence: CAIGTSGEETQYF. CDR3 nucleotides: TGTGCCATTGGGACTAGCGGGGAGGAGACCCAGTACTTC.

The chain joins TRBV29-1 to TRBJ1-1, with D possibly being TRBD1 (6 bases). V was cut by 5 bases and J by 0 bases, with 13 bases left in between. The CDR3 covers 14 residues. Germline CDR1 and CDR2: SQVTM and ANQGSEA. The CDR3 reads CSVHSGGLNTEAFF. The CDR3 DNA reads as TGCAGCGTTCACTCGGGGGGCCTGAACACTGAAGCTTTCTTT.

The rearrangement uses TRBV12-3 or TRBV12-4 and TRBJ1-2; no firm D call. The CDR3 runs 11 residues. Trimming took off 3 bases at V and 4 bases at J, with 3 bases between the two ends. CDR3: CASSFGYGYTF. The CDR3 DNA reads as TGTGCCAGCAGTTTCGGCTATGGCTACACCTTC.

This sequence joins TRBV19 and TRBJ2-5, with D possibly TRBD1 on 5 matching bases. The ends were cut back, 0 bases at V and 2 bases at J, with 10 bases in the middle. The germline gives CDR1 LNHDA, CDR2 SQIVND (reference sequence). CDR3 length: 15 amino acids. CDR3 sequence reads: CASSIDLTGQETQYF. Written as DNA, the CDR3 is TGTGCCAGTAGTATAGATTTAACAGGTCAAGAGACCCAGTACTTC.

The gene calls are TRBV18 and TRBJ2-3, with D tentatively TRBD2 (7 bases). The CDR3 contains 16 residues. V was trimmed by 3 bases and J by 6 bases, leaving 19 bases between them. Germline CDR1 KGHSH, CDR2 LQKENI. The CDR3 region is CASSPPQGRGLDTQYF. DNA for the CDR3: TGTGCCAGCTCACCCCCCCAGGGGAGGGGGTTGGATACGCAGTATTTT.

The chain is built from TRBV25-1 and TRBJ2-3; 8 nucleotides agree with TRBD1. With V trimmed by 4 bases and J by 4 bases, 7 bases remained unmatched. Germline CDR1 MGHDK, CDR2 SYGVNS. This CDR3 has 15 residues. The CDR3 DNA reads TGTGCCAGCAGTGCCCTAAGGACAGGGCCAGATACGCAGTATTTT. It yields the protein CASSALRTGPDTQYF.

This clone was counted between two and nine times. The V gene is TRBV4-1, the J gene TRBJ2-3; TRBD2 aligns across 11 bases. CDR3 length: 17 residues. Unmatched junction bases numbered 3, after V lost 0 bases and J lost 1 base. From germline, CDR1 is MGHRA and CDR2 YSYEKL. CDR3 region: CASSQDPGLAGTDTQYF. Here the CDR3 DNA reads TGCGCCAGCAGCCAAGACCCGGGACTAGCGGGCACAGATACGCAGTATTTT.

A remark on this clone: Other DNA sequences from this sample encode an identical CDR3 as well. This chain's CDR3 is CASSGQEEYGYTF. The CDR3, as DNA: TGTGCCAGTAGCGGACAGGAGGAGTATGGCTACACCTTC. The chain employs TRBV19 and TRBJ1-2; TRBD1 matches at 7 bases. Germline-derived CDR1 and CDR2 are LNHDA and SQIVND (reference sequence). The CDR3 consists of 13 residues. The V gene end was trimmed by 6 bases and the J gene end by 5 bases; junction bases not matched to a gene: 6.

This clone has a handful of counts. The chain joins TRBV20-1 to TRBJ2-3; D may be TRBD1 (5 bases). This CDR3 has 13 residues. V was pared by 5 bases and J by 4 bases, with 13 bases between. CDR1 and CDR2 (germline): DFQATT, SNEGSKA (reference sequence). CDR3 DNA sequence: TGCAGTGCTGGTGGGGCCAACTCAGATACGCAGTATTTT. It codes for CSAGGANSDTQYF.

The chain employs TRBV3-1 (or the pseudogene TRBV3-2) and TRBJ1-6; D gene uncertain. CDR3 length: 13 residues. Looked up from germline, CDR1 is LGHDT and CDR2 is YNNKEL (reference sequence). The ends were cut back, 4 bases at V and 8 bases at J, with 9 bases in the middle. DNA for the CDR3: TGTGCCAGCAGCCCTGTTTCCGATTCACCCCTCCACTTT. It encodes CASSPVSDSPLHF.

This chain links TRBV28 with TRBJ1-1; TRBD1 is a possible D gene (5 bases). V shed 8 bases and J shed 0 bases, with 13 bases lying between them. The CDR3 consists of 14 residues. Per the germline V gene, CDR1 is MDHEN and CDR2 is SYDVKM. The CDR3 region has the DNA TGTGCCAGCGGGGCCCTAGGGATGAACACTGAAGCTTTCTTT. Translated: CASGALGMNTEAFF.

The chain joins TRBV5-1 to TRBJ2-5, with D uncertain. Trimming took 2 bases from V and 3 from J, leaving 14 bases between them. Looked up from germline, CDR1 is SGHRS and CDR2 is YFSETQ. The CDR3 is made up of 15 amino acids. The CDR3 is CASSFRPGPKETQYF. CDR3 DNA: TGCGCCAGCAGCTTTCGGCCAGGCCCCAAAGAGACCCAGTACTTC.

V and J are TRBV12-5 and TRBJ1-2, with D perhaps matching TRBD1 (6 bases). The CDR3 spans 13 residues. Germline CDR1 reads LGHNT; CDR2 reads FRNRAP. Trimming cost V 2 bases and J 6 bases, with 10 bases left between them. The CDR3 here is CASGLRQGNGYTF. DNA for the CDR3: TGTGCTAGTGGTTTGCGTCAGGGGAATGGCTACACCTTC.

V usage is TRBV11-3 and J usage is TRBJ2-1; 7 bases line up with TRBD2. This CDR3 is built from 15 residues. After removal of 1 base from V and 5 bases from J, the junction contained 5 bases not matched to a gene. The germline gives CDR1 SGHNT, CDR2 YENEEA. The DNA for the CDR3 is TGTGCCAGCAGCTTAGGGGCTAGCGGCCACAATGAGCAGTTCTTC. Protein: CASSLGASGHNEQFF.

The V and J genes are TRBV7-2 and TRBJ1-5; no clear D gene. This CDR3 has 14 residues. Germline-derived CDR1 and CDR2 are SGHTA and FQGNSA. V was cut by 5 bases and J by 7 bases, with 15 bases left in between. CDR3 loop: CASSPGSPGQPQHF. In nucleotides, the CDR3 is TGTGCCAGCAGCCCCGGGAGTCCCGGCCAGCCCCAGCATTTT. Combining the CDR3 with reference TRBV7-2 and TRBJ1-5 gives the whole variable domain GAGVSQSPSNKVTEKGKDVELRCDPISGHTALYWYRQSLGQGLEFLIYFQGNSAPDKSGLPSDRFSAERTGGSVSTLTIQRTQQEDSAVYLCASSPGSPGQPQHFGDGTRLSIL.